This TCR beta chain was observed in a study of blood T cell repertoires in COVID-19. In the study overall: From the United States, Italy and Spain came samples of acute and convalescent COVID-19. The cDNA or gDNA used as material had been derived from T cells, B-cell-depleted T cells, or PBMCs.

Original handling: Reference gene primer amplification gave estimated nucleated cell counts. The protocol was immunoSEQ multiplex PCR, while the TCRdb copy is restricted to in-frame clones and leaves out a portion. V and J calls plus clone size are reproduced from that table; the DNA served to infer D and trimming. The table records about 190,000 clones, 70% to 90% of them present only once. This clone occurred once. CDR3 length: 15 residues. Germline V gene lookup returns CDR1 MNHEY and CDR2 SVGAGI. V lost 5 bases and J lost 6; bases outside the gene matches: 8. The V and J genes are TRBV6-5 and TRBJ1-4, with TRBD1 identical over 8 bases. The origin of this receptor is a woman aged 40 to 50 who had recovered from COVID-19. The sequenced sample consisted of peripheral blood. The CDR3 sequence: CASSRYRGGDEKLFF. In DNA form, the CDR3 reads TGTGCCAGCAGTCGTTACAGGGGGGGCGATGAAAAACTGTTTTTT.